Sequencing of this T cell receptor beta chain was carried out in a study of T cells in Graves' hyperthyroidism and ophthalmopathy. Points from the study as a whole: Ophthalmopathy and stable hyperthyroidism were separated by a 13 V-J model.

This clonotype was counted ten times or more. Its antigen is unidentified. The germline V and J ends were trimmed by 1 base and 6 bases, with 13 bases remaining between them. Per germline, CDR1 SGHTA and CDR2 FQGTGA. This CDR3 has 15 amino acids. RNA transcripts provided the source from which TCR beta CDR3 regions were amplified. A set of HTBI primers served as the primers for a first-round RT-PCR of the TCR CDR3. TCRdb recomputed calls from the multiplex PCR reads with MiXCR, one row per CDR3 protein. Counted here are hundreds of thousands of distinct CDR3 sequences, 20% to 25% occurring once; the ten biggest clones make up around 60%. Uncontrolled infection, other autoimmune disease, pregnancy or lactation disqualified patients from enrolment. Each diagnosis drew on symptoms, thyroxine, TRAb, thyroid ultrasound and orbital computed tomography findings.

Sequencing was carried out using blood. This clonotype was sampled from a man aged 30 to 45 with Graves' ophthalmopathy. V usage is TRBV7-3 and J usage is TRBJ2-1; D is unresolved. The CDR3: CASSLMGGVSNEQFF. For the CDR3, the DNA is TGTGCCAGCAGCTTAATGGGCGGAGTCTCCAATGAGCAGTTCTTC.